This TCR beta chain was obtained from a study of cytomegalovirus exposure and HLA in healthy donors. The V gene's germline CDR1 is MGHRA and CDR2 YSYEKL. The CDR3 sequence is 15 residues long. V was shortened by 0 bases and J by 0 bases, with 3 bases between the two germline ends. This PCR relied on a set of 60 Vbeta primers and 13 Jbeta primers. Assay: immunoSEQ multiplex PCR; the TCRdb copy retains only in-frame clones and omits some. This table has about 120,000 clones, about 81% appearing once. A remark on this clone: Its matching antigen is unknown.

Overall study findings and caveats: In a later analysis, across HLA loci, associated TCR counts were highest for DRB1, lowest for HLA-C. In all likelihood, a cluster of highly shared sequence variants was a sequencing artifact. At a 0.05 false discovery rate, a later analysis found about 17,000 TCR beta sequences to be associated with HLA alleles. Later analysis found that TCR beta chains associated with HLA were more clonally expanded than other, equally common chains.

The sequence was obtained from a man between 40 and 49 years old in good health and CMV-seronegative. The specimen sequenced was PBMCs. The chain is built from TRBV4-1 and TRBJ1-6, with D unresolved. The CDR3 DNA reads as TGCGCCAGCAGCCAAGAGAGCTCCTATAATTCACCCCTCCACTTT. This translates into CASSQESSYNSPLHF.